This T cell receptor beta chain is drawn from a study of glioma-infiltrating T cells. Using RNA template, CDR3s of TCR alpha and beta were amplified with iRepertoire arm-PCR. Tissue mRNA or PBMC total RNA, about 85-400 ng, went into one-step reverse transcription and amplification. One entry per CDR3 protein results from TCRdb running MiXCR on the multiplex PCR reads. The table shows approximately 120,000 distinct CDR3 sequences, with 25% to 30% occurring only once. The study, taken as a whole, reports: CDR3 overlap between tissue and blood was very small. Non-neoplastic patients had below-expected tissue-blood divergence, while all gliomas exceeded expectation.

This clonotype was found many times. Its antigen remains unidentified. The sequence came from a human donor with low-grade glioma or glioblastoma, undergoing nonglioma brain surgery, or in good health (not recorded which). The specimen sequenced was glioma tissue, nonneoplastic brain tissue, or PBMCs (not recorded which).

The CDR3 loop reads CASTDLDRHNQPQHF. DNA of the CDR3: TGTGCCAGCACCGACCTGGACAGGCACAATCAGCCCCAGCATTTT. This chain connects TRBV6-2 or TRBV6-3 to TRBJ1-5, with TRBD1 identical over 7 bases. This CDR3 is built from 15 residues. Germline loops: CDR1 MNHEY, CDR2 SVGEGT. The J segment lost 3 bases and the V segment lost 7 bases, leaving 9 bases of the junction unmatched.